Below, 32 T cell receptor beta chains from the same sample are listed, as sequenced in a study of cytomegalovirus exposure and HLA in healthy donors. This PCR relied on a set of 60 Vbeta primers and 13 Jbeta primers. The data were produced by immunoSEQ multiplex PCR, yet TCRdb's version contains in-frame clones alone and is incomplete. This table has roughly 130,000 clones, about two thirds appearing once. Sequenced material: PBMCs. These receptors originate from a human donor in good health.

This clone was counted between two and nine times. The CDR3: CASSLSYRVNTGELFF. In DNA, the CDR3 is TGTGCCAGCAGCTTGTCTTACAGGGTTAACACCGGGGAGCTGTTTTTT. The chain has TRBV5-4 and TRBJ2-2; D is perhaps TRBD1 (6 bases). The CDR3 covers 16 residues. V shed 1 base and J shed 2 bases, with 12 bases lying between them. From germline, CDR1 is SGHNT and CDR2 YYREEE (reference sequence).

The V and J genes are TRBV19 and TRBJ1-2, with no clear D. CDR1 is LNHDA, CDR2 SQIVND, per germline (reference sequence). The CDR3 loop spans 13 amino acids. Trimming took 3 bases from V and 8 from J, leaving 13 bases between them. The CDR3 DNA reads as TGTGCCAGTAGTATTTCGTCCCCCGGGGGCTACACCTTC. Translated: CASSISSPGGYTF.

The chain has TRBV30 and TRBJ2-5; the D gene is possibly TRBD2 (5 bases). The germline V gene has CDR1 GTSNPN and CDR2 SVGIG (reference sequence). The CDR3 extends over 13 amino acids. V gave up 1 base and J gave up 5 bases, with 11 bases separating them. This chain's CDR3 is CAWSGPGGETQYF. CDR3 bases: TGTGCCTGGAGTGGCCCCGGCGGGGAGACCCAGTACTTC.

V and J are TRBV6-1 and TRBJ2-3; 9 bases agree with TRBD2. Looked up from germline, CDR1 is MNHNS and CDR2 is SASEGT. V dropped 4 bases and J dropped 2; count of bases not matched to a gene: 13. This CDR3 spans 18 amino acids. CDR3 protein: CASSAHVAGAFYTDTQYF. CDR3 nucleotide sequence: TGTGCCAGCAGTGCCCACGTAGCGGGGGCCTTTTACACAGATACGCAGTATTTT.

For the CDR3, the DNA is TGTGCCAGCAGCGGCGATATTAGACAGGGGGCGAATCGCGCAGATACGCAGTATTTT. This sequence encodes CASSGDIRQGANRADTQYF. The chain uses TRBV7-9 and TRBJ2-3; 10 bases line up with TRBD1. Germline assignment: CDR1 SEHNR and CDR2 FQNEAQ (reference sequence). With 5 bases clipped from V and 4 bases from J, the junction kept 18 bases outside the gene matches. The CDR3 extends over 19 amino acids.

The gene calls are TRBV28 and TRBJ2-1; 9 nucleotides agree with TRBD1. The CDR3 length is 15 residues. The ends lost 4 bases at V and 3 bases at J; junction bases unmatched: 4. Germline lookup yields CDR1 MDHEN and CDR2 SYDVKM. CDR3 protein: CASSSTGGNYNEQFF. The CDR3 nucleotides read TGTGCCAGCAGTTCTACAGGGGGCAACTACAATGAGCAGTTCTTC. Together with reference TRBV28 and TRBJ2-1, the CDR3 gives the full variable domain: DVKVTQSSRYLVKRTGEKVFLECVQDMDHENMFWYRQDPGLGLRLIYFSYDVKMKEKGDIPEGYSVSREKKERFSLILESASTNQTSMYLCASSSTGGNYNEQFFGPGTRLTVL.

A single count supports this clone. This rearrangement joins TRBV5-1 to TRBJ1-1; D uncertain. Germline-derived CDR1 and CDR2 are SGHRS and YFSETQ. V shed 3 bases and J shed 4 bases, with 13 bases lying between them. This CDR3 has 14 amino acids. CDR3 protein: CASSSLTGSTEAFF. Here the CDR3 DNA reads TGCGCCAGCAGCTCGTTGACGGGGAGCACTGAAGCTTTCTTT.

The V call is TRBV29-1, the J call TRBJ2-6; D unclear. Per the germline V gene, CDR1 is SQVTM and CDR2 is ANQGSEA. CDR3 length: 14 amino acids. V lost 5 bases and J 2 bases, leaving 10 bases between the germline ends. CDR3 in DNA: TGCAGCGTTAACGATCGGGCTGGGGCCAACGTCCTGACTTTC. Encoded protein: CSVNDRAGANVLTF.

This chain links TRBV9 with TRBJ2-5; 9 bases fit TRBD2. V was pared by 4 bases and J by 5 bases, with 6 bases of the junction left unmatched. Germline CDR1 reads SGDLS; CDR2 reads YYNGEE. The CDR3 loop spans 14 amino acids. The CDR3 DNA follows: TGTGCCAGCAGCTCCGGACTAGCGATGGAGACCCAGTACTTC. Translating gives CASSSGLAMETQYF.

This clone was found once. The chain links TRBV7-7 to TRBJ2-2; the match to TRBD2 covers 12 bases. CDR1 and CDR2 from the germline V gene are SSHAT and FNYEAQ (reference sequence). CDR3 size: 16 residues. CDR3 loop: CASGASGGAATGELFF. The CDR3 DNA reads TGTGCTAGCGGTGCTAGCGGGGGGGCCGCCACCGGGGAGCTGTTTTTT.

The chain couples TRBV6-1 to TRBJ2-3, with 9 bases fitting TRBD1. Germline V CDR1 and CDR2: MNHNS, SASEGT. This CDR3 is 14 amino acids long. J gave up 2 bases and V 6 bases, and 3 bases lay outside the gene matches. The CDR3 DNA reads TGTGCCAGCAGCGACAGGGGGTACACAGATACGCAGTATTTT. This translates into CASSDRGYTDTQYF.

This chain connects TRBV27 to TRBJ2-7; D call uncertain. The CDR3 contains 14 residues. Trimming cost V 4 bases and J 6 bases, with 16 bases left between them. CDR1 and CDR2 (germline): MNHEY, SMNVEV (reference sequence). The CDR3 coding sequence is TGTGCCAGCAGTTATCTGGGCCGAAAAATCGAGCAGTACTTC. Its translation is CASSYLGRKIEQYF.

This clone turned up a few times. The chain has TRBV28 and TRBJ1-3; D gene ambiguous. The CDR3 length is 12 residues. Germline V gives CDR1 MDHEN, CDR2 SYDVKM. Deletions cut 8 bases from V and 0 bases from J, with 5 bases between. The CDR3 is CASSISGNTIYF. The DNA of the CDR3 is TGTGCCAGCTCTATCTCTGGAAACACCATATATTTT.

The chain uses TRBV6-1 and TRBJ2-3; the match to TRBD2 covers 10 bases. Germline lookup yields CDR1 MNHNS and CDR2 SASEGT. Losses at the gene ends were 5 bases for V and 6 bases for J; bases not matched to a gene: 5. CDR3 length: 14 amino acids. The CDR3 region is CASSLAGAVDTQYF. The CDR3, as DNA: TGTGCCAGCAGTCTAGCGGGGGCCGTGGATACGCAGTATTTT.

The V and J genes are TRBV2 and TRBJ1-2, with unresolved D. This CDR3 has 15 residues. Germline V lookup: CDR1 SNHLY, CDR2 FYNNEI. The V and J ends lost 6 bases and 0 bases respectively, with 14 bases between them. DNA for the CDR3: TGTGCCAGCAGGGATCTTCGACTAGCTAACTATGGCTACACCTTC. Protein: CASRDLRLANYGYTF.

The chain has TRBV7-2 and TRBJ1-2; tentative D call: TRBD1 (6 bases). This CDR3 has 11 amino acids. In germline, CDR1 is SGHTA, CDR2 FQGNSA. V lost 4 bases and J 8 bases, leaving 8 bases between the germline ends. CDR3 in DNA: TGTGCCAGCAGCTACGACAGGGGCTACACCTTC. It specifies CASSYDRGYTF.

The chain is built from TRBV19 and TRBJ1-1; TRBD1 matches at 7 bases. V lost 8 bases to trimming and J lost 7 bases; unmatched junction nucleotides: 10. The CDR3 runs to 13 residues. The germline gives CDR1 LNHDA, CDR2 SQIVND (reference sequence). The CDR3 here is CASLLEQGREAFF. In DNA, the CDR3 is TGTGCCAGTCTCCTTGAACAGGGGCGTGAAGCTTTCTTT.

The V gene is TRBV5-6, the J gene TRBJ2-6, with TRBD2 matching 9 bases. This CDR3 region has 18 residues. Losses at the gene ends were 0 bases for V and 1 base for J; bases not matched to a gene: 5. From germline, CDR1 is SGHDT and CDR2 YYEEEE. CDR3 in amino acids: CASSLALAGWSGANVLTF. CDR3 nucleotide sequence: TGTGCCAGCAGCTTGGCTCTAGCGGGATGGTCTGGGGCCAACGTCCTGACTTTC.

The rearrangement joins TRBV18 to TRBJ1-3, with 7 positions matching TRBD1. V trimming: 3 bases; J trimming: 0 bases; junction bases outside the gene matches: 2. The CDR3 is 15 amino acids. Germline V gene sequence: CDR1 KGHSH, CDR2 LQKENI. Here the CDR3 DNA reads TGTGCCAGCTCACCTGGGACAGTCTCTGGAAACACCATATATTTT. Translation: CASSPGTVSGNTIYF.

The rearrangement uses TRBV27 and TRBJ1-1; the match to TRBD1 covers 8 bases. Germline CDR1 is MNHEY and CDR2 is SMNVEV (reference sequence). This CDR3 contains 20 residues. V dropped 5 bases and J dropped 1; count of bases not matched to a gene: 21. The CDR3 protein is CASSPPSFRGLVRRNTEAFF. The CDR3 coding sequence is TGTGCCAGCAGTCCCCCTTCCTTCAGGGGGCTTGTTCGGAGGAACACTGAAGCTTTCTTT.

The V and J genes are TRBV7-2 and TRBJ2-7; 11 bases match TRBD2. With V trimmed by 1 base and J by 12 bases, 11 bases remained unmatched. Germline V gives CDR1 SGHTA, CDR2 FQGNSA. The CDR3 length is 15 residues. The CDR3: CASSLVLTSGSPPYF. The CDR3 region has the DNA TGTGCCAGCAGCTTAGTTTTAACTAGCGGGAGTCCCCCGTACTTC.

The chain couples TRBV28 to TRBJ1-1; 7 positions agree with TRBD1. V lost 7 bases to trimming and J lost 6 bases; unmatched junction nucleotides: 5. The CDR3 runs 12 residues. CDR1 and CDR2 (germline): MDHEN, SYDVKM. The CDR3 here is CASKEGAPEAFF. CDR3 DNA sequence: TGTGCCAGCAAGGAGGGGGCGCCTGAAGCTTTCTTT. Drawing the rest from reference TRBV28 and TRBJ1-1, the complete variable domain is DVKVTQSSRYLVKRTGEKVFLECVQDMDHENMFWYRQDPGLGLRLIYFSYDVKMKEKGDIPEGYSVSREKKERFSLILESASTNQTSMYLCASKEGAPEAFFGQGTRLTVV.

The chain links TRBV5-6 to TRBJ2-1; D is ambiguous. CDR1 and CDR2 from the germline V gene are SGHDT and YYEEEE. This CDR3 has 13 amino acids. Trimming pared 6 bases from V and 4 bases from J, leaving 11 bases between. The CDR3 DNA reads as TGTGCCAGCACTCCCACCGGGTACAATGAGCAGTTCTTC. It yields the protein CASTPTGYNEQFF.

The CDR3 loop reads CASSIPGPSYEQYF. The CDR3 DNA is TGTGCCAGTAGTATACCGGGTCCCTCCTACGAGCAGTACTTC. The chain has TRBV19 and TRBJ2-7; D gene ambiguous. Trimming stripped 2 bases from V and 0 bases from J, with 8 bases between. This CDR3 contains 14 residues. Germline assignment: CDR1 LNHDA and CDR2 SQIVND (reference sequence).

This chain connects TRBV7-9 to TRBJ1-1; D perhaps matches TRBD1 (6 bases). The CDR3 has 13 amino acids. Germline V CDR1 and CDR2: SEHNR, FQNEAQ (reference sequence). Trimming stripped 5 bases from V and 6 bases from J, with 13 bases between. For the CDR3, the DNA is TGTGCCAGCAGCGAGGACAGCCAATCTGAAGCTTTCTTT. This gives the protein CASSEDSQSEAFF.

The V call is TRBV4-3, the J call TRBJ2-1; 7 bases match TRBD2. There are 13 residues in the CDR3. The J segment lost 12 bases and the V segment lost 0 bases, leaving 5 bases of the junction unmatched. The germline CDR1 and CDR2 sequences are LGHNA and YSLEER. The CDR3 nucleotides read TGCGCCAGCAGCCAAGATTTGGGGAGGGGGCAGTTCTTC. Translated, it gives CASSQDLGRGQFF.

Concerning this clone itself: One end of the junction does not line up with germline, which may come from a read error. The chain couples TRBV7-7 to TRBJ1-4; D not resolved. The CDR3 is 13 amino acids. Per germline, CDR1 SSHAT and CDR2 FNYEAQ (reference sequence). The CDR3 sequence is CASSLDYGEKLFF. The CDR3, as DNA: TGTGCTAGCAGCTTAGATTACGGTGAAAAACTGTTTTTT.

As concerns this clone: The same CDR3 is also encoded by other DNA sequences in this sample. The CDR3 sequence: CASSQEEDSSGNTIYF. DNA for the CDR3: TGCGCCAGCAGCCAAGAGGAGGACAGCTCTGGAAACACCATATATTTT. The chain joins TRBV4-3 to TRBJ1-3; maybe TRBD1 (6 bases). The CDR3 is 16 residues long. Germline V CDR1 and CDR2: LGHNA, YSLEER. V shed 0 bases and J shed 0 bases, with 9 bases lying between them.

This chain links TRBV5-4 with TRBJ2-7, with 8 bases aligning to TRBD2. The CDR3 sequence is 14 residues long. Germline V gene data show CDR1 as SGHNT and CDR2 as YYREEE (reference sequence). Trimming took 5 bases from V and 6 from J; bases not matched to a gene: 10. Written as DNA, the CDR3 is TGTGCCAGCAGTCGCGGGGGGCCCTCGGCCGAGCAGTACTTC. This encodes CASSRGGPSAEQYF.

The rearrangement joins TRBV6-1 to TRBJ1-6; TRBD1 matches at 8 bases. The germline V gene encodes CDR1 MNHNS and CDR2 SASEGT. V lost 6 bases to trimming and J lost 9 bases; unmatched junction nucleotides: 10. The CDR3 sequence is 15 residues long. Here the CDR3 reads CASRIGQGGISPLHF. The DNA for the CDR3 is TGTGCCAGCAGGATCGGACAGGGTGGGATTTCACCCCTCCACTTT.

The chain couples TRBV29-1 to TRBJ2-7, with 10 nucleotides matching TRBD1. The length of the CDR3 is 13 residues. The V and J ends lost 5 bases and 6 bases, in that order; junction bases with no gene match: 7. CDR1 is SQVTM and CDR2 is ANQGSEA in the germline V gene. The CDR3 region has the DNA TGCAGCGTTCGAGGGGACAGGGGACGCGAGCAGTACTTC. Encoded protein: CSVRGDRGREQYF.

The J gene is TRBJ2-6, the V gene TRBV4-3; TRBD2 might be the D (5 bases). V gave up 0 bases and J gave up 1 base, with 10 bases separating them. This CDR3 has 17 amino acids. Germline lookup yields CDR1 LGHNA and CDR2 YSLEER. The CDR3, as DNA: TGCGCCAGCAGCCAAGATCTCCGGGGTTCTGGGGCCAACGTCCTGACTTTC. It codes for CASSQDLRGSGANVLTF.